This T cell receptor (beta chain) was found in a study of cytomegalovirus exposure and HLA in healthy donors (dated by TCRdb to the late 2010s). Describing the broader study: According to an earlier analysis of a few hundred of the donors, 150 million to 200 million T cells yielded 100 million or so unique TCR beta sequences and about 300 Gb of sequence data. The study used immunosequencing to profile the T cell repertoires of 670 or so subjects and linked those repertoires to cytomegalovirus serostatus. Typing coverage differed by locus: A, B, C, DRB1 and DQB1 were typed in about 629-640 donors, DQA1 in about 500, DPA1 in around 600, and DPB1 in roughly 470. An early release that covered several hundred HLA-typed donors contained around 330 gigabases of sequencing data and tens of millions of unique TCR sequences. To decide whether each TCR beta V gene segment behaved as functional or pseudogenic, an earlier analysis of approximately 620 of the donors relied on high-throughput TCR beta sequencing. In a later genetic analysis, genome-wide SNP genotypes for about 65% of the roughly 700 donors were used, and that subset was treated as a discovery cohort. The later analysis used no new phenotypic data to find candidate immune exposures, relying instead on TCR beta sequences and their occurrence across donors. Besides the first cohort of 550 to 750 subjects, a separate validation cohort made up of some 110 different subjects was used. In a later analysis, previously published TCR beta repertoires from roughly 710 donors were re-analyzed and high-resolution HLA genotyping was added so that TCR occurrence patterns could be studied. Because of strong linkage in the cohort, 4 to 6 DR-DQ haplotypes were treated as single units for association and clustering. Among a few hundred genotyped donors of the cohort, an average of around 240,000 unique TCR beta nucleotide sequences were sequenced per donor, roughly a sixth of them non-productive. The study was designed to test whether signatures of past pathogen exposure could be identified by cataloging public T cell receptors. Donor age, sex, ethnicity and CMV serostatus were collected together with the repertoire data. The genetic ancestry cluster associated with self-reported Caucasian donors included about four fifths of the 398 genotyped donors. HLA typing included class I and class II loci at four-digit resolution. To predict cytomegalovirus infection status, the study combined high-throughput TCR immunosequencing, statistical association of individual TCRs with disease status, and machine learning. Every repertoire in the discovery cohort had been generated on one and the same sequencing platform. What the work shows at the level of the full study, not this receptor alone: According to a later analysis, most CMV-associated TCR beta chains appeared to be HLA-restricted, and the HLA associations seemed to be driven largely by CMV exposure. While some public TCRs were present in many individuals, most TCR sequences turned up only very rarely across donors. In a later analysis, HLA-associated TCR beta chains were found to be more clonally expanded and to have lower generation probabilities than equally common non-associated chains. According to a later genetic analysis, donors in an Asian-associated ancestry cluster had fewer N-insertions in productive TCRs than the roughly 670-donor mean. The study listed 170 or so TCR beta chains as associated with cytomegalovirus. According to a later analysis, parvovirus B19, influenza, CMV and Epstein-Barr virus appeared linked to several top co-occurrence clusters. In a later analysis, TCR association rates were found to vary across HLA loci, with the most associated TCRs seen for DRB1 alleles and the fewest for HLA-C alleles. Cytomegalovirus status was reported to be diagnosed by the classifier with high specificity and sensitivity in both the original and validation cohorts. Three of the identified cytomegalovirus-associated TCR beta chains were confirmed in vitro to be specific for cytomegalovirus antigens. Linkage disequilibrium might explain the correlated functional status among segregating V segments, but an unknown experimental factor could not be excluded. The only immune exposure information available for the cohort was CMV serostatus. In an earlier analysis of fewer than 750 of the donors, most TCR beta V segments were observed in productive rearrangements about 87% or about 30% of the time, broadly matching IMGT annotations. The authors suggested that the approach could potentially be generalized to other disease states and immunological phenotypes. Sequencing depth was assumed to be roughly uniform across donors in the presence/absence analyses, though that assumption may not hold. The earlier analysis of about 600 of the donors excluded approximately 15 rarely observed V segments, including chromosome 9 orphons, because counts were too low. Some IMGT-functional V segments, including TRBV6-2 and TRBV6-3, could not be distinguished by the 87-base-pair reads and were therefore excluded. At a false discovery rate of 0.05, a later analysis linked some 18,000 TCR beta sequences to specific HLA alleles. An association between a missense DCLRE1C variant and V-gene and J-gene trimming of TCR beta chains was found in a later genetic analysis and replicated in an independent cohort. Strong co-occurrence of HLA alleles, especially DR and DQ, made assigning TCR associations to individual alleles difficult. HLA typing was unavailable for some donors at each locus, so association tests used only the typed subset. Only TCR beta chains were sequenced in this cohort, and the absence of alpha or paired-chain data limited detectable features. A further reported finding was that TCR beta sequences accurately predicted the HLA-A and HLA-B alleles for most subjects in the first cohort. The sequencing pipeline was judged likely to have produced a cluster of highly shared sequence variants as a technical artifact.

Receptor amplification or capture employed the immunoSEQ multiplex PCR assay. The multiplex PCR relied on a mix of 60 forward primers for TCR Vbeta segments and 13 reverse primers for TCR Jbeta segments. A multiplex PCR assay on genomic DNA amplified the CDR3 region of rearranged TCR beta genes. On the Illumina HiSeq System, the amplified TCR beta libraries were sequenced as 87-base-pair reads. As for the authors' bioinformatics: Across the roughly 700 repertoires, a later analysis counted tens of millions of unique TCR beta chains, around 11 million of which were shared by at least two donors. Raw reads were error-corrected and collapsed into unique sequences by a nearest-neighbor algorithm in which closely related sequences were merged to remove PCR and sequencing errors. To assign V, D and J gene segments, CDR3 sequences were aligned to IMGT reference sequences. Each retained sequence needed at least a six-nucleotide match to both a V gene segment and a J gene segment. A rearrangement was called productive if the CDR3 had no stop codons and remained in frame with V and J, and every other rearrangement was called non-productive. CDR3 was defined according to IMGT convention as the region running from the second conserved V-encoded cysteine to the conserved J-encoded phenylalanine. In an earlier analysis of more than 550 of the donors, sequences lacking an unambiguous match to a single V gene segment were excluded. An earlier analysis of 500 to 600 of the donors classified V segments as functional when productive rearrangements were above 56.7% and as segregating when the standard deviation between donors was above 5%. A statistical classification framework was built for diagnosing cytomegalovirus status from the catalog of TCR beta chain sequences. In a later analysis, V and J genes were assigned by comparing TCR nucleotide sequences against IMGT/GENE-DB human TR gene sequences. The TCRdist pipeline was used in a later analysis to assign CDR3 sequences and most-parsimonious VDJ recombination scenarios. In a later analysis, each TCR beta chain was defined by its CDR3 amino acid sequence together with its V-gene family, and reads lacking a unique V-gene family were excluded. To address suspected cross-contamination and a sequencing artifact, a later analysis removed around 600 highly shared, low-generation-probability nucleotide sequences. For each public chain, a later analysis derived a clonal expansion index from normalized ranks of inferred template counts within each repertoire. In a later analysis, generation probabilities were computed with a VDJ recombination model fitted to out-of-frame rearrangements, and the resulting probabilities were checked against IGoR. A later analysis scored TCR-TCR, TCR-HLA and TCR-CMV co-occurrence with hypergeometric tests, applying a repertoire-size bias correction to TCR pairs. A later analysis estimated false discovery rates by permuting HLA or CMV assignments 20 times. In a later analysis, co-occurring TCRs were grouped using DBSCAN, with TCRdist sequence similarity added in when clustering inside HLA-allele-positive subsets. Co-occurrence clustering excluded repertoires with fewer than 30,000 or more than 120,000 public chains, plus five with anomalous nucleotide sharing. In its TCRdb copy, this immuneACCESS table keeps in-frame sequences only and misses some clones. Where compared with another copy, unresolved V genes explain less than half of these, and the others have no known cause. V, J and clone size are taken as reported in that table, and D and trimming were inferred from the DNA itself. The sample data list around 210,000 clones, and 85% of these were observed just once. Roughly 0.24% of the sample is held by the ten biggest clonotypes.

Details on this clone: Its specific antigen is unknown. Per-base quality was not reported, and no clone a single base away is much larger than it.

The germline V gene gives CDR1 as MGHRA and CDR2 as YSYEKL. The CDR3 measures 15 amino acids from cysteine to phenylalanine. The read is trimmed to its CDR3 DNA, 45 bases read in frame from base 1. Trimming costs V 3 bases and J 8 bases, and their ends lie 19 bases apart. In total, just over 650 healthy bone marrow donors made up the cohort. At the time of sampling, all cohort members were nominally healthy, though unrecorded immune exposures were likely present. The donor was CMV seronegative and was included in the group of around 320 seronegative cohort members. Every donor gave a peripheral blood sample, and the peripheral blood mononuclear cells from that sample were used for TCR beta sequencing. Genomic DNA was extracted from the blood cell samples with the Qiagen DNeasy Blood Extraction Kit.

Sequencing used PBMCs. The V gene is TRBV4-1 and the J gene is TRBJ1-2; there is no confident call for the D gene. The TCR sequence derives from a girl under 10 years old in good health and CMV-seronegative. The nucleotide sequence reads TGCGCCAGCAGCCAGAGCTCAGGACTCGGGAGAGGCTACACCTTC. The translation is CASSQSSGLGRGYTF.